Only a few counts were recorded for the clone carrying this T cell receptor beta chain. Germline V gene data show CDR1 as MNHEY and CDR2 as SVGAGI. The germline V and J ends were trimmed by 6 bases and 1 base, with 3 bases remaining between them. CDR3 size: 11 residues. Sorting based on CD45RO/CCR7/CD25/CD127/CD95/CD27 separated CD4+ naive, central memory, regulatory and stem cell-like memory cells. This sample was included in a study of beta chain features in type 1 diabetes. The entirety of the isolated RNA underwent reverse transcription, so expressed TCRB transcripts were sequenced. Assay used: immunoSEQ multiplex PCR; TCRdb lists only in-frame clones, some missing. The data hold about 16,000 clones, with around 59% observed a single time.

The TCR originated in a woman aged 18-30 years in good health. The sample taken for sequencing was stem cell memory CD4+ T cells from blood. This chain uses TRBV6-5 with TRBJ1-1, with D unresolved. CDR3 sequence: CASSRNTEAFF. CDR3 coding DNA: TGTGCCAGCAGCCGGAACACTGAAGCTTTCTTT.